The 10 T cell receptor beta chains below all came from one sample that was sequenced in a study of early stage breast cancer tumors. Profiled with immunoSEQ multiplex PCR; TCRdb holds only in-frame clones, not every one. There are 25,000 to 30,000 clones in the sample; around four fifths occur only once, and 9.3% lies in the top ten. Material for sequencing was blood. The receptors derive from a person between 45 and 65 years old with breast cancer.

V and J are TRBV5-1 and TRBJ1-2; possible D gene TRBD1, 6 bases. V lost 4 bases and J 4 bases, leaving 17 bases between the germline ends. CDR3 length: 15 amino acids. Germline V lookup: CDR1 SGHRS, CDR2 YFSETQ. In DNA, the CDR3 is TGCGCCAGCAGCCCGGGGACAAGCCTGAGCTATGGCTACACCTTC. Protein: CASSPGTSLSYGYTF.

The V gene is TRBV19, the J gene TRBJ1-2, with D perhaps TRBD1 (5 bases). In germline, CDR1 is LNHDA, CDR2 SQIVND (reference sequence). CDR3 size: 16 residues. Between the trimmed V and J ends, which lost 3 bases and 4 bases, there was a span of 18 bases. The CDR3 here is CASSIYSGVLTYGYTF. The CDR3 nucleotides read TGTGCCAGTAGTATTTATTCGGGGGTACTAACCTATGGCTACACCTTC.

This chain links TRBV7-2 with TRBJ2-7; 11 bases agree with TRBD1. The CDR3 loop spans 15 amino acids. Losses at the gene ends were 4 bases for V and 3 bases for J; bases not matched to a gene: 5. Germline V gene lookup returns CDR1 SGHTA and CDR2 FQGNSA. The CDR3 spells CASSSTDRGLYEQYF. The CDR3 bases are TGTGCCAGCAGCTCGACGGACAGGGGGCTCTACGAGCAGTACTTC.

This clone occurred a few times. The chain couples TRBV7-9 to TRBJ2-2; D not certain. The V gene lost 5 bases and the J gene lost 4 bases, with 11 bases spanning the gap. CDR3 length: 14 amino acids. CDR1 and CDR2 from the germline V gene are SEHNR and FQNEAQ (reference sequence). CDR3 DNA sequence: TGTGCCAGCAGCCTAGAGACCCTCACCGGGGAGCTGTTTTTT. Its translation is CASSLETLTGELFF.

The genes are TRBV9 and TRBJ1-5; no reliable D call. Germline V gives CDR1 SGDLS, CDR2 YYNGEE. There are 14 residues in the CDR3. V was pared by 0 bases and J by 1 base, with 5 bases between. DNA for the CDR3: TGTGCCAGCAGCGTAGGGGAGAGCAATCAGCCCCAGCATTTT. Translating gives CASSVGESNQPQHF.

V and J are TRBV1 and TRBJ2-7. TRBV1 is a recognized pseudogene. This CDR3 contains 12 residues. As DNA, the CDR3 is TGCACCAGCAGCCAAGGCTCCTACGAGCAGTACTTC. Residues: CTSSQGSYEQYF.

The CDR3 DNA reads TGTGCCAGCAGCGTAAGCTACAATGAGCAGTTCTTC. Protein sequence: CASSVSYNEQFF. The rearrangement uses TRBV9 and TRBJ2-1; D unresolved. Germline loops: CDR1 SGDLS, CDR2 YYNGEE. The CDR3 length is 12 residues. The germline V and J ends were trimmed by 1 base and 3 bases, with 2 bases remaining between them. Filled out from reference TRBV9 and TRBJ2-1, the complete variable domain reads DSGVTQTPKHLITATGQRVTLRCSPRSGDLSVYWYQQSLDQGLQFLIQYYNGEERAKGNILERFSAQQFPDLHSELNLSSLELGDSALYFCASSVSYNEQFFGPGTRLTVL.

The rearrangement uses TRBV5-1 and TRBJ2-7; a weak D match, TRBD2 (7 bases). The V end lost 4 bases, the J end lost 7 bases, and 21 bases lay between the germline ends. Per the germline V gene, CDR1 is SGHRS and CDR2 is YFSETQ. The CDR3 loop spans 15 amino acids. The CDR3 is CASSPFAGASFEQYF. The CDR3 DNA sequence: TGCGCCAGCAGCCCTTTCGCGGGGGCCTCCTTTGAGCAGTACTTC. The variable domain in full, with the rest retrieved from reference TRBV5-1 and TRBJ2-7, is KAGVTQTPRYLIKTRGQQVTLSCSPISGHRSVSWYQQTPGQGLQFLFEYFSETQRNKGNFPGRFSGRQFSNSRSEMNVSTLELGDSALYLCASSPFAGASFEQYFGPGTRLTVT.

The V and J genes are TRBV27 and TRBJ2-1; 9 bases match TRBD2. CDR1 is MNHEY, CDR2 SMNVEV, per germline (reference sequence). V shed 8 bases, J shed 5 bases, and the junction held 7 bases outside the gene matches. This CDR3 contains 14 residues. CDR3 sequence reads: CASGLAGVHNEQFF. CDR3 DNA: TGTGCCAGCGGATTAGCGGGAGTGCACAATGAGCAGTTCTTC.

Here the CDR3 reads CASSEDGLAGGTGELFF. The CDR3 DNA reads TGTGCCAGCAGTGAAGACGGACTAGCGGGGGGAACCGGGGAGCTGTTTTTT. The chain uses TRBV2 and TRBJ2-2; TRBD2 aligns across 14 bases. This CDR3 spans 17 amino acids. J lost 5 bases, V lost 1 base, and 3 bases had no gene match. Per the germline V gene, CDR1 is SNHLY and CDR2 is FYNNEI.